The next 21 T cell receptor beta chains were all read from a single sample in a study of neoadjuvant anti-PD-1 for oral cavity cancer. The data were produced by immunoSEQ multiplex PCR, yet TCRdb's version contains in-frame clones alone and is incomplete. The table includes about 14,000 clones, roughly three quarters detected once. Time point reported: after neoadjuvant nivolumab, at surgical resection. The sequenced sample was PBMCs, obtained after nivolumab (anti-PD-1) treatment. These receptors originate from a person between 40 and 79 years old with oral cavity squamous cell carcinoma.

This clone has a handful of counts. V is TRBV7-3 and J is TRBJ2-3; D gene unclear. Trimming pared 1 base from V and 2 bases from J, leaving 7 bases between. The CDR3 is 14 residues long. The germline gives CDR1 SGHTA, CDR2 FQGTGA. The CDR3 loop is CASSLRTTTDTQYF. The CDR3 DNA sequence: TGTGCCAGCAGCTTAAGAACAACCACAGATACGCAGTATTTT.

The V gene is TRBV7-8, the J gene TRBJ2-1; perhaps TRBD1 as D (6 bases). Per germline, CDR1 SGHVS and CDR2 FQNEAQ. V shed 5 bases and J shed 1 base, with 12 bases lying between them. The CDR3 totals 15 residues. The CDR3 region has the DNA TGTGCCAGCAGCAACAGGGTAGTTTCCTACAATGAGCAGTTCTTC. This translates into CASSNRVVSYNEQFF. The full variable domain, its missing parts supplied by reference TRBV7-8 and TRBJ2-1, is GAGVSQSPRYKVAKRGQDVALRCDPISGHVSLFWYQQALGQGPEFLTYFQNEAQLDKSGLPSDRFFAERPEGSVSTLKIQRTQQEDSAVYLCASSNRVVSYNEQFFGPGTRLTVL.

This chain joins TRBV6-1 and TRBJ2-4; TRBD1 matches at 8 bases. The CDR3 runs to 14 residues. The ends lost 4 bases at V and 7 bases at J; junction bases unmatched: 6. Germline values: CDR1 MNHNS, CDR2 SASEGT. The CDR3, as DNA: TGTGCCAGCAGTGCAGGGGGCCCGAGGAACATTCAGTACTTC. Amino acids: CASSAGGPRNIQYF.

V gene TRBV6-5 combines with J gene TRBJ1-1; D not certain. Trimming took 8 bases from V and 1 from J, leaving 11 bases between them. The CDR3 length is 13 residues. Germline V gene lookup returns CDR1 MNHEY and CDR2 SVGAGI. CDR3 protein: CASLRTGNTEAFF. The CDR3 DNA reads TGTGCCAGCCTAAGGACGGGGAACACTGAAGCTTTCTTT.

This clone occurred a few times. This sequence joins TRBV28 and TRBJ2-1; no reliable D call. The CDR3 runs 14 residues. V was clipped by 8 bases and J by 6 bases, with 17 bases between them. Germline V lookup: CDR1 MDHEN, CDR2 SYDVKM. The CDR3 nucleotides are TGTGCCAGCTCAATCGGTGGTCGGGTCAATGAGCAGTTCTTC. This sequence encodes CASSIGGRVNEQFF.

This chain joins TRBV5-1 and TRBJ1-3; 9 bases align to TRBD1. The ends lost 3 bases at V and 2 bases at J; junction bases unmatched: 9. The CDR3 length is 17 residues. Germline V CDR1 and CDR2: SGHRS, YFSETQ. The CDR3 loop is CASSSGTGGATGNTIYF. In DNA, the CDR3 is TGCGCCAGCAGCTCAGGAACAGGGGGCGCGACTGGAAACACCATATATTTT.

CDR3 DNA sequence: TGTGCCAGCAGGCTGGAGCGGACGGGCAGAGGTACCCAGTACTTC. Its protein is CASRLERTGRGTQYF. This rearrangement joins TRBV2 to TRBJ2-5; the D gene is possibly TRBD2 (5 bases). This CDR3 is built from 15 residues. Germline CDR1 is SNHLY and CDR2 is FYNNEI. V was pared by 6 bases and J by 8 bases, with 22 bases between.

CDR3 sequence reads: CAWSATTGRQTQYF. DNA of the CDR3: TGTGCCTGGAGTGCAACGACAGGGCGCCAGACCCAGTACTTC. The rearrangement uses TRBV30 and TRBJ2-5; 7 bases align to TRBD1. Germline lookup yields CDR1 GTSNPN and CDR2 SVGIG (reference sequence). J was trimmed by 6 bases and V by 1 base; bases with no gene match: 8. The CDR3 is made up of 14 amino acids.

The rearrangement joins TRBV5-1 to TRBJ1-6, with TRBD1 identical over 7 bases. The CDR3 covers 12 residues. Unmatched junction bases numbered 0, after V lost 5 bases and J lost 7 bases. Per germline, CDR1 SGHRS and CDR2 YFSETQ. The CDR3 here is CASRTGNSPLHF. DNA for the CDR3: TGCGCCAGCAGGACAGGGAATTCACCCCTCCACTTT.

V and J are TRBV27 and TRBJ1-2, with D unresolved. This CDR3 has 13 residues. Between the trimmed V and J ends, which lost 5 bases and 0 bases, there was a span of 7 bases. The germline CDR1 and CDR2 sequences are MNHEY and SMNVEV (reference sequence). The CDR3 sequence is CASSPRPNYGYTF. CDR3 coding DNA: TGTGCCAGCAGTCCGAGGCCTAACTATGGCTACACCTTC.

This clone was counted only a few times. The rearrangement joins TRBV28 to TRBJ1-2; the match to TRBD1 covers 9 bases. With 6 bases clipped from V and 4 bases from J, the junction kept 3 bases outside the gene matches. Germline CDR1 and CDR2: MDHEN and SYDVKM. CDR3 size: 13 residues. The CDR3 spells CASRRQGGYGYTF. CDR3 nucleotides: TGTGCCAGCAGAAGACAGGGGGGCTATGGCTACACCTTC.

CDR3 sequence (DNA): TGTGCCAGCAGGACCCGGGACAGCATTAATCAGCCCCAGCATTTT. Residues: CASRTRDSINQPQHF. This sequence joins TRBV6-1 and TRBJ1-5; 7 nucleotides match TRBD1. There are 15 residues in the CDR3. V was pared by 6 bases and J by 4 bases, with 9 bases of the junction left unmatched. Looked up from germline, CDR1 is MNHNS and CDR2 is SASEGT.

In regard to this clone: Its ends do not fully match the called genes, so a read error is possible. This chain connects TRBV4-1 to TRBJ2-4; D assignment may be TRBD1 or TRBD2 (5 bases each). CDR1 is MGHRA, CDR2 YSYEKL, per germline. The length of the CDR3 is 13 residues. CDR3 loop: CASSRISPGPQNF. CDR3 DNA sequence: TGCGCCAGCAGCCGAATTTCTCCGGGACCGCAGAACTTC.

The chain is built from TRBV4-1 and TRBJ1-2; D perhaps matches TRBD1 (5 bases). The V end lost 0 bases, the J end lost 2 bases, and 13 bases lay between the germline ends. Germline lookup yields CDR1 MGHRA and CDR2 YSYEKL. The CDR3 totals 16 residues. The CDR3 DNA is TGCGCCAGCAGCCAAGAGGAGGGGCGGGGGAACTATGGCTACACCTTC. As protein: CASSQEEGRGNYGYTF.

This chain links TRBV30 with TRBJ1-5; D is uncertain. V was cut by 0 bases and J by 5 bases, with 8 bases left in between. The length of the CDR3 is 13 residues. The V gene's germline CDR1 is GTSNPN and CDR2 SVGIG (reference sequence). The CDR3 here is CAWSVQSYQPQHF. In DNA, the CDR3 is TGTGCCTGGAGTGTGCAGTCCTATCAGCCCCAGCATTTT.

J is TRBJ2-7 and V is TRBV13, with D possibly TRBD1 on 5 matching bases. Trimming pared 6 bases from V and 0 bases from J, leaving 9 bases between. The CDR3 has 13 amino acids. The germline V gene has CDR1 PRHDT and CDR2 FYEKMQ (reference sequence). CDR3 DNA: TGTGCCAGCAGTAAGGGGAACTCCTACGAGCAGTACTTC. This codes for CASSKGNSYEQYF.

The V call is TRBV2, the J call TRBJ1-2; possible D gene TRBD1, 6 bases. Trimming stripped 4 bases from V and 6 bases from J, with 15 bases between. The germline V gene encodes CDR1 SNHLY and CDR2 FYNNEI. The CDR3 is made up of 14 amino acids. CDR3 sequence: CASSGLQGLNGYTF. The CDR3 nucleotides are TGTGCCAGCAGTGGCCTACAGGGCCTGAATGGCTACACCTTC.

This sequence joins TRBV7-8 and TRBJ1-2; D is undetermined. V was clipped by 10 bases and J by 4 bases, with 16 bases between them. This CDR3 is 13 amino acids long. The germline V gene encodes CDR1 SGHVS and CDR2 FQNEAQ. CDR3 nucleotide sequence: TGTGCCACTAACCCTTTAGGACTCTATGGCTACACCTTC. Amino acids: CATNPLGLYGYTF.

The chain uses TRBV19 and TRBJ2-7; no clear D. The V end lost 1 base, the J end lost 2 bases, and 9 bases lay between the germline ends. Germline V gives CDR1 LNHDA, CDR2 SQIVND (reference sequence). The CDR3 is 14 amino acids. Here the CDR3 DNA reads TGTGCCAGTAGTATAGGGGCAGGTCCCTACGAGCAGTACTTC. Encoded protein: CASSIGAGPYEQYF.

The chain couples TRBV4-1 to TRBJ1-4; D unclear. Germline CDR1 is MGHRA and CDR2 is YSYEKL. With 1 base removed from V and 4 bases from J, the gap between germline ends came to 10 bases. The CDR3 length is 15 residues. Here the CDR3 DNA reads TGCGCCAGCAGCCAAGGACCGGGGATTAATGAAAAACTGTTTTTT. The encoded protein is CASSQGPGINEKLFF.

This clone showed up just a few times. The chain uses TRBV19 and TRBJ2-7, with D unclear. CDR3 length: 14 residues. Germline V gives CDR1 LNHDA, CDR2 SQIVND (reference sequence). V gave up 6 bases and J gave up 2 bases, with 14 bases separating them. The CDR3 coding sequence is TGTGCCAGTAGCAGACCCTCTCCCCCCTACGAGCAGTACTTC. Translation: CASSRPSPPYEQYF.